The TCR beta chain described here comes from a study of immune evolution from preneoplasia to lung adenocarcinoma. Study-wide results and caveats: Compared with EGFR-mutant or double wild-type lesions, KRAS-mutant nodules were more clonal.

Using immunoSEQ multiplex PCR, the repertoire was profiled, and TCRdb retains in-frame clones only, with some absent. Of around 11,000 clones listed, roughly 84% are singletons. From germline, CDR1 is SEHNR and CDR2 FQNEAQ (reference sequence). Trimming shortened V by 1 base and J by 3 bases, and 12 bases separated the two germline ends. This CDR3 is 15 amino acids long. Comments on this clone: Antigen unknown.

Sequencing input: FFPE minimally invasive lung adenocarcinoma tissue. This TCR was recovered from a person aged 70 to 79 with lung adenocarcinoma. This chain connects TRBV7-9 to TRBJ1-2, with D perhaps TRBD1 (5 bases). The CDR3 region is CASSLVGDGYYGYTF. The CDR3 DNA reads as TGTGCCAGCAGCTTAGTTGGGGACGGGTACTATGGCTACACCTTC. Full variable domain (remainder filled in from reference TRBV7-9 and TRBJ1-2): DTGVSQNPRHKITKRGQNVTFRCDPISEHNRLYWYRQTLGQGPEFLTYFQNEAQLEKSRLLSDRFSAERPKGSFSTLEIQRTEQGDSAMYLCASSLVGDGYYGYTFGSGTRLTVV.